Given below is one T cell receptor (beta chain) in context. The sample belongs to a study of blood T cell repertoires in COVID-19. Turning to the study itself: In each case, the material was cDNA or gDNA derived from T cells, B-cell-depleted T cells, or PBMCs.

Sequencing used immunoSEQ multiplex PCR; TCRdb keeps in-frame clones, though not all of them. Found here are roughly 80,000 clones, more than 70% of them singletons; the top ten hold approximately 5.8%. The CDR3 runs 16 residues. J lost 8 bases, V lost 0 bases, and 12 bases had no gene match. Looked up from germline, CDR1 is GTSNPN and CDR2 is SVGIG (reference sequence). The receptor was derived from a man in his sixties with active or convalescent COVID-19. The rearrangement uses TRBV30 and TRBJ1-4; 7 bases match TRBD1. The sequencing sample was made of peripheral blood. CDR3 region: CAWSVGTDGILEKLFF. CDR3 in DNA: TGTGCCTGGAGTGTAGGGACAGACGGTATATTGGAAAAACTGTTTTTT.